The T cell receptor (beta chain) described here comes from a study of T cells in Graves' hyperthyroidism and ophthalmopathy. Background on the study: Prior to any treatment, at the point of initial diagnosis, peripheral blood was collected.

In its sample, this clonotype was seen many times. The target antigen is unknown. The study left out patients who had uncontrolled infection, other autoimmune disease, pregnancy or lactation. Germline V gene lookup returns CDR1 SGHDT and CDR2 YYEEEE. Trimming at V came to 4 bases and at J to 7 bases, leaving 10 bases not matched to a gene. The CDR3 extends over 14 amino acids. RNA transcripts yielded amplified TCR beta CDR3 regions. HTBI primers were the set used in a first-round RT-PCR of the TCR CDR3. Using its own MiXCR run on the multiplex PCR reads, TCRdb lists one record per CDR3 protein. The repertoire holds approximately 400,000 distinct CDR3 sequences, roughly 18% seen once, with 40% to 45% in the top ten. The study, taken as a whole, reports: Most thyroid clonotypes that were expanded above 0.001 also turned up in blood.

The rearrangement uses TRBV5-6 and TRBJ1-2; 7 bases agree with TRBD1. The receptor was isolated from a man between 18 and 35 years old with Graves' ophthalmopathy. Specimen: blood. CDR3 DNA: TGTGCCAGCAGCCGTCGGGACAGCTTTATTGGCTACACCTTC. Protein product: CASSRRDSFIGYTF.